This paragraph reports one T cell receptor (beta chain). Antigen specificity is unknown. This specimen includes other DNA sequences encoding the same CDR3. The CDR3 loop spans 14 amino acids. V dropped 1 base and J dropped 4 bases, with 8 bases sitting between them. Germline CDR1 SNHLY, CDR2 FYNNEI. The record originates from a study of cytomegalovirus exposure and HLA in healthy donors. Study-wide results and limits: Later work found that TCR association rates differed between HLA loci; DRB1 had the most and HLA-C the fewest.

60 Vbeta and 13 Jbeta primers were used in PCR. Assay: immunoSEQ multiplex PCR; the TCRdb copy retains only in-frame clones and omits some. The sample table sets out 140,000 or so clones. Sequencing input: PBMCs. The clonotype was recovered from a male donor in good health and CMV-seronegative. This chain uses TRBV2 with TRBJ1-3; possibly TRBD1 for D (6 bases). CDR3 sequence reads: CASSEGRGGNTIYF. CDR3 DNA sequence: TGTGCCAGCAGTGAAGGCAGGGGAGGAAACACCATATATTTT.